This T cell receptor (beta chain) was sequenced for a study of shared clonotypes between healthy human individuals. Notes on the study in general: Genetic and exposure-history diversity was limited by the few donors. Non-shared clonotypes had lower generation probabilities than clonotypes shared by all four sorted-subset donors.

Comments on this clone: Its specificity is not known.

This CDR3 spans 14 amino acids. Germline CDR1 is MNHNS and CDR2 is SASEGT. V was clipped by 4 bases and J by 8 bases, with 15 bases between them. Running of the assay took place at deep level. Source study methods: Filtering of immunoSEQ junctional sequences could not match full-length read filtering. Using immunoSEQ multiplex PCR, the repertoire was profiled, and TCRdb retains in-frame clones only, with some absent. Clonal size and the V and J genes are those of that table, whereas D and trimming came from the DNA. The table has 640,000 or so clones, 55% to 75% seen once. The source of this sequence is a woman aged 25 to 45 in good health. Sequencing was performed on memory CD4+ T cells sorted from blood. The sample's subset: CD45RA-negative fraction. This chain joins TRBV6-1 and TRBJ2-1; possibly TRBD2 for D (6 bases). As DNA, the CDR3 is TGTGCCAGCAGTGCTACGGGAGTAGTCGATGAGCAGTTCTTC. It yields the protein CASSATGVVDEQFF.